This note documents a single T cell receptor beta chain sequence. Its cognate antigen is unknown. The treatment is: some 19 received Ad26.COV2.S at low or high dose, single or two shots; about 5 received placebo; per-sample allocation not given. The samples date from day 63 after the first vaccine or placebo injection. This specimen belongs to a study of Ad26.COV2.S vaccination and SARS-CoV-2 variants. Turning to the study itself: Ad26.COV2.S shots went into the muscle once or twice, 56 days apart. Study conclusions and caveats: Measurements of TCR breadth and depth may have given underestimates of the total T cell responses.

Per germline, CDR1 MNHEY and CDR2 SVGEGT. Trimming removed 2 bases from V and 2 bases from J, with 7 bases in between. CDR3 size: 13 residues. Sequenced by immunoSEQ multiplex PCR; TCRdb stores in-frame clones only, minus some. The sample holds some 270,000 clones, around 88% seen once. The V gene is TRBV6-2 or TRBV6-3, the J gene TRBJ2-7; no definite D call. The source was peripheral blood, collected in a trial of Ad26.COV2.S vaccine versus placebo. The source is a person aged 18-60 years who received the Ad26.COV2.S COVID-19 vaccine or a placebo. The CDR3 DNA sequence: TGTGCCAGCAGTTACGGGTATGCCTACGAGCAGTACGTC. It encodes CASSYGYAYEQYV.